This TCR beta chain comes out of a study of Graves' ophthalmopathy and Graves' hyperthyroidism. Findings and caveats of the study: A model of 13 signatures distinguished ophthalmopathy from stable hyperthyroidism at 85% to 90% sensitivity and 81.08% specificity. Among thyroid clonotypes expanded above 0.001 frequency, most also appeared in blood. The model's ophthalmopathy progression predictions had just under 71% sensitivity and 72% to 75% specificity.

This CDR3 contains 14 residues. Germline V CDR1 and CDR2: LGHDT, YNNKEL (reference sequence). Trimming cost V 0 bases and J 4 bases, with 9 bases left between them. Beta-chain TCR CDR3 regions were amplified from RNA transcripts. The first-round RT-PCR employed HTBI primers together with the Qiagen OneStep RT-PCR kit. A multiplex PCR was then performed as the second round. TCRdb itself ran the multiplex PCR reads through MiXCR, one entry per CDR3 protein. The data hold a few hundred thousand distinct CDR3 sequences, with about 18% observed a single time. Being free of ophthalmopathy for 18 months of follow-up defined stable hyperthyroidism. Turning to this clonotype: Its target is not known.

Sequenced sample: peripheral blood. The chain links TRBV3-1 to TRBJ1-1; D gene uncertain. This TCR was sampled from an adult woman with stable Graves' hyperthyroidism. The DNA of the CDR3 is TGTGCCAGCAGCCAAGAACTGGGCAGCACTGAAGCTTTCTTT. Translating gives CASSQELGSTEAFF.